This is a list of T cell receptor beta chains from one sample in a study of blood T cells in healthy people across ages. Each CDR3 protein gets one entry after TCRdb re-called the 5' RACE reads with MiXCR. The top ten clones hold roughly 20% of a sample with about 780,000 distinct CDR3 sequences, around 50% of them seen once. The sample was blood. The receptors were sampled from an older man in good health. Both conserved end residues are part of each CDR3. The order of the fields is CDR3 DNA, CDR3 protein, D gene, J gene, V gene, clone size. A D gene is named only where the DNA matches it firmly. Not every row has a clone size; where given, it reads once, few, many or a size class.

CDR3 DNA: TGTGCCATCAGTGATTCCGGGCCGACCACCTACGAGCAGTACTTC
CDR3 protein: CAISDSGPTTYEQYF
D gene: -
J gene: TRBJ2-7
V gene: TRBV10-3
clone size: -

CDR3 DNA: TGTGCCAGCAGCCCCCACTACAGCTCCTACAATGAGCAGTACTTC
CDR3 protein: CASSPHYSSYNEQYF
D gene: -
J gene: TRBJ2-7
V gene: TRBV9
clone size: -

CDR3 DNA: TGTGCCAGTAGGACGGGACAGATGTATGGCTACACCTTC
CDR3 protein: CASRTGQMYGYTF
D gene: TRBD1
J gene: TRBJ1-2
V gene: TRBV19
clone size: -

CDR3 DNA: TGTGCCAGCAGGAACGGGGGGCTCGGTACTGAAGCTTTCTTT
CDR3 protein: CASRNGGLGTEAFF
D gene: -
J gene: TRBJ1-1
V gene: TRBV6-1
clone size: -

CDR3 DNA: TGCGCCAGCAGCGTGCAGGCGGGGGCCTACGAGCAGTACTTC
CDR3 protein: CASSVQAGAYEQYF
D gene: TRBD2
J gene: TRBJ2-7
V gene: TRBV5-1
clone size: -

CDR3 DNA: TGCGCCAGCAGCCACTACTCGGCTAGCGGGCCCACCTACGAGCAGTACTTC
CDR3 protein: CASSHYSASGPTYEQYF
D gene: TRBD2
J gene: TRBJ2-7
V gene: TRBV4-3
clone size: -

CDR3 DNA: TGTGCCAGCAGCGCGAGACAGGGAGGCAATCAGCCCCAGCATTTT
CDR3 protein: CASSARQGGNQPQHF
D gene: TRBD1
J gene: TRBJ1-5
V gene: TRBV7-2
clone size: -

CDR3 DNA: TGTGCCAGCGCCCCCGGGACAGGGTCTCCTGGCTACACCTTC
CDR3 protein: CASAPGTGSPGYTF
D gene: TRBD1
J gene: TRBJ1-2
V gene: TRBV28
clone size: -

CDR3 DNA: TGCGCCAGCAGCCCGAGTCTGGACAGGGGAGGCTACGAGCAGTACTTC
CDR3 protein: CASSPSLDRGGYEQYF
D gene: TRBD1
J gene: TRBJ2-7
V gene: TRBV5-1
clone size: -

CDR3 DNA: TGCGCCAGCAGCTTGGCAGGACAATGGACAGGGGAAGGCTATGGCTACACCTTC
CDR3 protein: CASSLAGQWTGEGYGYTF
D gene: TRBD1
J gene: TRBJ1-2
V gene: TRBV5-1
clone size: -

CDR3 DNA: TGTGCCAGCTCACGGCAGGATACTAACTATGGCTACACCTTC
CDR3 protein: CASSRQDTNYGYTF
D gene: -
J gene: TRBJ1-2
V gene: TRBV18
clone size: few

CDR3 DNA: TGTGCCAGCAGTTCCGGGACTAGCGGGATTTCCACAGATACGCAGTATTTT
CDR3 protein: CASSSGTSGISTDTQYF
D gene: TRBD2
J gene: TRBJ2-3
V gene: TRBV12-3/TRBV12-4
clone size: -

CDR3 DNA: TGTGCCAGCAGTCTTAGAAGGGGATACGGGCCCAGCCCCGAGCAGTACTTC
CDR3 protein: CASSLRRGYGPSPEQYF
D gene: -
J gene: TRBJ2-7
V gene: TRBV27
clone size: -

CDR3 DNA: TGCAGCGTTGCCAAGGCGGGAGGGCCAAATGAGCAGTTCTTC
CDR3 protein: CSVAKAGGPNEQFF
D gene: TRBD2
J gene: TRBJ2-1
V gene: TRBV29-1
clone size: many

CDR3 DNA: TGTGCCAGCAGTTACGGGGTGAGCAATGAGCAGTTCTTC
CDR3 protein: CASSYGVSNEQFF
D gene: -
J gene: TRBJ2-1
V gene: TRBV6-2/TRBV6-3
clone size: -

CDR3 DNA: TGCAGTGCTAGAGAATTCCGGGGCCCCCAAGAGACCCAGTACTTC
CDR3 protein: CSAREFRGPQETQYF
D gene: -
J gene: TRBJ2-5
V gene: TRBV20-1
clone size: -

CDR3 DNA: TGTGCCAGCAGTTACTCGCGGAGCTCCTACAATGAGCAGTTCTTC
CDR3 protein: CASSYSRSSYNEQFF
D gene: -
J gene: TRBJ2-1
V gene: TRBV6-5
clone size: -

CDR3 DNA: TGTGCCAGCAGCTCGGGAACAGGTAGCTCCTACGAGCAGTACTTC
CDR3 protein: CASSSGTGSSYEQYF
D gene: -
J gene: TRBJ2-7
V gene: TRBV7-2
clone size: few

CDR3 DNA: TGTGCCAGCAGCTTACTAGGGAGGGAGTCGGGGGAGACCCAGTACTTC
CDR3 protein: CASSLLGRESGETQYF
D gene: TRBD2
J gene: TRBJ2-5
V gene: TRBV9
clone size: -

CDR3 DNA: TGTGCCAGCAGCTTAGAGGCTAGCGGAATATCGTGGGAGCAGTACTTC
CDR3 protein: CASSLEASGISWEQYF
D gene: TRBD2
J gene: TRBJ2-7
V gene: TRBV11-2
clone size: -

CDR3 DNA: TGTGCCAGCAGCAACAACGGGACTAGCGGGAGGAACACCGGGGAGCTGTTTTTT
CDR3 protein: CASSNNGTSGRNTGELFF
D gene: -
J gene: TRBJ2-2
V gene: TRBV21-1
clone size: -

CDR3 DNA: TGTGCCAGCAGCTTGGAGCGACAGGTTAACAATGAGCAGTACTTC
CDR3 protein: CASSLERQVNNEQYF
D gene: -
J gene: TRBJ2-5
V gene: TRBV5-5
clone size: -

CDR3 DNA: TGCGCCAGCAGACTCGACAGGGGGGCGGCAGATACGCAGTATTTT
CDR3 protein: CASRLDRGAADTQYF
D gene: TRBD1
J gene: TRBJ2-3
V gene: TRBV5-1
clone size: many